Each of the 23 T cell receptor beta chains below was sequenced from the same sample in a study of cytomegalovirus exposure and HLA in healthy donors. With 60 Vbeta and 13 Jbeta primers, the PCR was carried out. Measured with immunoSEQ multiplex PCR; TCRdb has only the in-frame clones, and not every one. The profile covers some 130,000 clones, with 83% appearing a single time and 1.2% taken by the ten largest. Specimen: PBMCs. These receptors all stem from a girl aged 2-9 years in good health and CMV-seronegative.

CDR3 protein: CASSYYTGELFF. CDR3 nucleotide sequence: TGTGCCAGCAGCTACTACACCGGGGAGCTGTTTTTT. The rearrangement links TRBV11-2 to TRBJ2-2; D is ambiguous. This CDR3 is 12 amino acids long. V was trimmed by 4 bases and J by 3 bases, leaving 3 bases between them. The germline gives CDR1 SGHAT, CDR2 FQNNGV. Based on the CDR3 plus reference TRBV11-2 and TRBJ2-2, the full variable domain is EAGVAQSPRYKIIEKRQSVAFWCNPISGHATLYWYQQILGQGPKLLIQFQNNGVVDDSQLPKDRFSAERLKGVDSTLKIQPAKLEDSAVYLCASSYYTGELFFGEGSRLTVL.

The chain combines TRBV6-4 with TRBJ2-1; TRBD2 matches 9 bases. V shed 6 bases and J 1 base; nucleotides not matched to a gene: 4. Germline V lookup: CDR1 MRHNA, CDR2 SNTAGT. The CDR3 extends over 15 amino acids. This CDR3 is CASRSSGDSYNEQFF. In DNA form, the CDR3 reads TGTGCCAGCAGGTCTAGCGGGGATTCCTACAATGAGCAGTTCTTC.

The rearrangement uses TRBV27 and TRBJ2-1; 9 positions match TRBD1. From germline, CDR1 is MNHEY and CDR2 SMNVEV (reference sequence). Trimming at V came to 5 bases and at J to 7 bases, leaving 15 bases not matched to a gene. The CDR3 sequence is 17 residues long. As DNA, the CDR3 is TGTGCCAGCAGTCGCCGCTACGGGACAGGGTTCGGAAATGAGCAGTTCTTC. This translates into CASSRRYGTGFGNEQFF.

The rearrangement joins TRBV29-1 to TRBJ2-7, with D perhaps matching TRBD2 (6 bases). This CDR3 has 12 residues. V lost 4 bases to trimming and J lost 3 bases, with 10 bases between them. Germline V gives CDR1 SQVTM, CDR2 ANQGSEA. In DNA, the CDR3 is TGCAGCGTTGTGGGGGGTCTCTACGAGCAGTACTTC. Translating it yields CSVVGGLYEQYF.

This clone is a singleton in its sample. The chain has TRBV4-1 and TRBJ1-4, with D uncertain. The V end was cut by 1 base, the J end by 0 bases, with 3 bases between. The CDR3 has 14 residues. Germline-derived CDR1 and CDR2 are MGHRA and YSYEKL. CDR3 nucleotide sequence: TGCGCCAGCAGCCAAGGCGCAACTAATGAAAAACTGTTTTTT. Amino acid sequence: CASSQGATNEKLFF.

The chain has TRBV30 and TRBJ2-2; a possible D gene is TRBD2 (5 bases). V lost 4 bases and J lost 7, with 13 bases in between. CDR3 length: 13 residues. Germline lookup yields CDR1 GTSNPN and CDR2 SVGIG (reference sequence). CDR3 region: CAWTRTVVGELFF. In nucleotides, the CDR3 is TGTGCCTGGACTCGGACTGTTGTCGGGGAGCTGTTTTTT.

This chain connects TRBV18 to TRBJ2-5, with TRBD1 matching over 9 bases. The J call may be in error: the DNA end matches TRBJ2-7 better. This CDR3 comprises 13 residues. Germline V gene lookup returns CDR1 KGHSH and CDR2 LQKENI. CDR3: CASSPTGGYEQYF. CDR3 DNA: TGTGCCAGCTCACCGACAGGGGGCTACGAGCAGTACTTC.

This chain connects TRBV30 to TRBJ2-6; the match to TRBD1 covers 7 bases. The CDR3 is 16 residues long. Germline trimming cut 2 bases from V and 3 bases from J; bases unmatched to any gene: 7. Germline CDR1 GTSNPN, CDR2 SVGIG (reference sequence). DNA for the CDR3: TGTGCCTGGAGTCCAACAGGGGTAGGTGGGGCCAACGTCCTGACTTTC. It translates to CAWSPTGVGGANVLTF.

The genes are TRBV20-1 and TRBJ2-1; TRBD2 is a possible D gene (6 bases). CDR1 DFQATT and CDR2 SNEGSKA come from the germline V gene (reference sequence). This CDR3 spans 11 amino acids. V was pared by 7 bases and J by 9 bases, with 13 bases between. In DNA form, the CDR3 reads TGCAGTGTCAGGTACGGGGGTGAGCAGTTCTTC. Its translation is CSVRYGGEQFF.

V gene TRBV13 combines with J gene TRBJ2-5; 11 bases are a match to TRBD2. The CDR3 covers 16 residues. Germline CDR1 PRHDT, CDR2 FYEKMQ (reference sequence). The J segment lost 9 bases and the V segment lost 4 bases, leaving 13 bases of the junction unmatched. DNA for the CDR3: TGTGCCAGCAGCTCAGAGACTAGCGGGGACCGCCGGGCCCAGTACTTC. Translation: CASSSETSGDRRAQYF.

The rearrangement links TRBV5-1 to TRBJ2-5, with D possibly matching TRBD1 (5 bases). The DNA end lines up better with TRBJ2-7; the J call may be wrong. Germline V gives CDR1 SGHRS, CDR2 YFSETQ. There are 15 residues in the CDR3. CDR3 sequence: CASSLVGASSYEQYF. The CDR3 DNA follows: TGCGCCAGCAGCTTGGTAGGGGCCAGCTCCTACGAGCAGTACTTC.

The CDR3 DNA sequence: TGTGCCAGCAGGGGGAAAAACCTAAGTGGTTGGACTAAATCCTACGAGCAGTACTTC. This codes for CASRGKNLSGWTKSYEQYF. The rearrangement joins TRBV2 to TRBJ2-7, with D tentatively TRBD2 (6 bases). The germline CDR1 and CDR2 sequences are SNHLY and FYNNEI. This CDR3 region has 19 residues. Trimming pared 6 bases from V and 1 base from J, leaving 28 bases between.

This chain uses TRBV7-9 with TRBJ2-1; the match to TRBD2 covers 8 bases. Germline loops: CDR1 SEHNR, CDR2 FQNEAQ (reference sequence). The CDR3 consists of 16 residues. The V gene end was trimmed by 5 bases and the J gene end by 6 bases; junction bases not matched to a gene: 12. DNA of the CDR3: TGTGCCAGCAGCCCTCCCCCGGGGACTAGGGGCAATGAGCAGTTCTTC. It is translated as CASSPPPGTRGNEQFF. Looking up the rest from reference TRBV7-9 and TRBJ2-1 gives the full variable domain: DTGVSQNPRHKITKRGQNVTFRCDPISEHNRLYWYRQTLGQGPEFLTYFQNEAQLEKSRLLSDRFSAERPKGSFSTLEIQRTEQGDSAMYLCASSPPPGTRGNEQFFGPGTRLTVL.

The gene calls are TRBV21-1 and TRBJ2-7; TRBD1 was called by the table and not checked on the DNA. TRBV21-1 is a pseudogene. The CDR3 has 13 amino acids. CDR3 sequence (DNA): TGTGCCAGCACGGCAGGGGGTGATTACGAGCAGTACTTC. Its translation: CASTAGGDYEQYF.

The rearrangement uses TRBV5-1 and TRBJ1-1; TRBD1 matches at 7 bases. V shed 4 bases and J 0 bases; nucleotides not matched to a gene: 6. Germline V CDR1 and CDR2: SGHRS, YFSETQ. The CDR3 length is 15 residues. The CDR3 is CASSLRQGLNTEAFF. In nucleotides, the CDR3 is TGCGCCAGCAGCCTCCGACAGGGTCTGAACACTGAAGCTTTCTTT.

The chain employs TRBV6-5 and TRBJ2-5; D is perhaps TRBD2 (6 bases). CDR1 and CDR2 (germline): MNHEY, SVGAGI. The V and J ends lost 2 bases and 3 bases respectively, with 13 bases between them. The CDR3 has 15 amino acids. CDR3 amino acids: CASSYGVGGEETQYF. The DNA for the CDR3 is TGTGCCAGCAGTTACGGGGTGGGGGGTGAAGAGACCCAGTACTTC.

CDR3 DNA sequence: TGTGCCAGCAGTTATTCTGTCTCCTACGAGCAGTACTTC. It yields the protein CASSYSVSYEQYF. This rearrangement joins TRBV6-5 to TRBJ2-7, with D uncertain. V was cut by 3 bases and J by 0 bases, with 6 bases left in between. There are 13 residues in the CDR3. Germline V gives CDR1 MNHEY, CDR2 SVGAGI.

The V call is TRBV19, the J call TRBJ2-3; 7 nucleotides line up with TRBD2. In germline, CDR1 is LNHDA, CDR2 SQIVND (reference sequence). This CDR3 spans 18 amino acids. Trimming cost V 4 bases and J 6 bases; bases outside gene matches: 19. CDR3 residues: CASSSFPTLRREFDTQYF. Here the CDR3 DNA reads TGTGCCAGTAGTAGTTTCCCGACGCTGCGGCGGGAGTTCGATACGCAGTATTTT. Drawing the rest from reference TRBV19 and TRBJ2-3, the complete variable domain is DGGITQSPKYLFRKEGQNVTLSCEQNLNHDAMYWYRQDPGQGLRLIYYSQIVNDFQKGDIAEGYSVSREKKESFPLTVTSAQKNPTAFYLCASSSFPTLRREFDTQYFGPGTRLTVL.

This clone was counted once. V usage is TRBV7-9 and J usage is TRBJ1-2; 10 bases line up with TRBD1. CDR3 length equals 14 residues. Looked up from germline, CDR1 is SEHNR and CDR2 is FQNEAQ (reference sequence). V was pared by 5 bases and J by 8 bases, with 8 bases of the junction left unmatched. CDR3 in amino acids: CASSRQTGGVGYTF. The CDR3 nucleotides read TGTGCCAGCAGCCGCCAGACAGGGGGCGTAGGCTACACCTTC.

The V and J genes are TRBV13 and TRBJ2-3; TRBD2 aligns across 14 bases. The CDR3 contains 17 residues. The germline V gene has CDR1 PRHDT and CDR2 FYEKMQ (reference sequence). Trimming removed 5 bases from V and 2 bases from J; junction bases left unmatched: 6. The CDR3 reads CASSTRTSGGPTDTQYF. The CDR3 region has the DNA TGTGCCAGCAGCACGCGGACTAGCGGGGGGCCCACAGATACGCAGTATTTT.

The V and J genes are TRBV4-1 and TRBJ2-7, with D unresolved. This CDR3 is 14 amino acids long. Germline CDR1 is MGHRA and CDR2 is YSYEKL. V gave up 2 bases and J gave up 2 bases, with 10 bases separating them. The CDR3 DNA follows: TGCGCCAGCAGCCAACAGGTTTGGACCTACGAGCAGTACTTC. This gives the protein CASSQQVWTYEQYF.

The V call is TRBV28, the J call TRBJ2-7, with 7 bases lining up with TRBD1. There are 14 residues in the CDR3. Germline values: CDR1 MDHEN, CDR2 SYDVKM. Losses at the gene ends were 4 bases for V and 5 bases for J; bases not matched to a gene: 8. CDR3 DNA: TGTGCCAGCAGTTCCACGACAGGGTCCCACGAGCAGTACTTC. Residues: CASSSTTGSHEQYF.

The chain is built from TRBV4-1 and TRBJ2-1, with D tentatively TRBD2 (6 bases). Germline loops: CDR1 MGHRA, CDR2 YSYEKL. This CDR3 has 13 amino acids. The V end lost 4 bases, the J end lost 5 bases, and 9 bases lay between the germline ends. In nucleotides, the CDR3 is TGCGCCAGCAGCCCACAGCGGGACAATGAGCAGTTCTTC. Amino acids: CASSPQRDNEQFF.